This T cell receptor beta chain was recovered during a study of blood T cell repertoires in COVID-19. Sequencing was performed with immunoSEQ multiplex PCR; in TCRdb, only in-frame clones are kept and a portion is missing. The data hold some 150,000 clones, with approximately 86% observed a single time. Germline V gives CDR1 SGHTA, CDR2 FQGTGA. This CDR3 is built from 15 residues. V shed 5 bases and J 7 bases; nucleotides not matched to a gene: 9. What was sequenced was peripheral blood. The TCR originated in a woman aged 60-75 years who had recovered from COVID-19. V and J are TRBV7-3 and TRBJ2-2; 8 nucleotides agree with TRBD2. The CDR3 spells CASSPRSSGDGELFF. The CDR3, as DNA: TGTGCCAGCAGCCCCCGGAGTAGCGGGGACGGGGAGCTGTTTTTT.